Detailed here is one T cell receptor (beta chain). Its antigen remains unidentified. J gave up 4 bases and V 5 bases, and 7 bases lay outside the gene matches. This CDR3 comprises 15 residues. CDR1 is SGHAT, CDR2 FQNNGV, per germline. This sample is drawn from a study of T cell repertoires in cytomegalovirus infection. Study at large: The authors relied on CMV epitopes, both recently identified HLA-C-restricted and well-studied HLA-B-restricted. Matching HLA type and CMV infection were both indicated by public TCR beta signatures.

General observations from the study: Within the response measured ex vivo, HLA-C-restricted CMV-specific TCR beta clonotypes were dominant. Individuals carrying CMV plus the relevant HLA were identified by cumulative frequency of public TCR beta families.

TCRdb analysed the reads with MiXCR anew, one entry per CDR3 protein. This sample has a few hundred thousand distinct CDR3 sequences; around a third occur once, and the top ten carry around a sixth. This material consisted of cultured PBMCs, taken from culture after CMV antigen stimulation. The genes are TRBV11-2 and TRBJ2-3; the match to TRBD2 covers 9 bases. The receptor was isolated from a human donor in good health (CMV status not recorded). Some clones in this sample may be carry-over from other donors' samples. The CDR3 coding sequence is TGTGCCAGCAGCCGAGCGGGAGGAGGGGCAGATACGCAGTATTTT. It translates to CASSRAGGGADTQYF.